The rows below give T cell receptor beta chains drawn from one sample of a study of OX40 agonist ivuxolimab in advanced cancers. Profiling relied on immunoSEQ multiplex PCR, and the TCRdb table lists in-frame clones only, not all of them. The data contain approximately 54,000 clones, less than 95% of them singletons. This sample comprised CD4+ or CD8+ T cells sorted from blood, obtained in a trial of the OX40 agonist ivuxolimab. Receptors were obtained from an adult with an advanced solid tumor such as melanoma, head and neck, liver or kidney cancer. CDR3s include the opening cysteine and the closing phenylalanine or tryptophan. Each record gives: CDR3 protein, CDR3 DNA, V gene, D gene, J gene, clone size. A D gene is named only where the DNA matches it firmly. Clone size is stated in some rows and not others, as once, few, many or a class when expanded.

CASSFLSSLAGERDEQFF,TGTGCCAGCAGTTTTCTAAGCTCGCTAGCGGGAGAGAGGGATGAGCAGTTCTTC,TRBV27,TRBD2,TRBJ2-1,-
CASKNTEAFF,TGTGCCAGCAAAAACACTGAAGCTTTCTTT,TRBV6-6,-,TRBJ1-1,-
CASSLAETQYF,TGTGCCAGCAGCTTAGCTGAGACCCAGTACTTC,TRBV7-9,-,TRBJ2-5,once
CASSIAGGPNEQFF,TGTGCCAGCAGCATAGCGGGGGGGCCCAATGAGCAGTTCTTC,TRBV27,TRBD2,TRBJ2-1,once
CASIPARGRGYSYEQYF,TGTGCCAGCATCCCTGCGCGCGGGAGAGGTTACTCCTACGAGCAGTACTTC,TRBV7-3,TRBD2,TRBJ2-7,-
CASSVGGGYNQPQHF,TGTGCCAGCAGCGTAGGAGGGGGTTACAATCAGCCCCAGCATTTT,TRBV9,-,TRBJ1-5,-
CASSPLRGTPTPIWGYTF,TGTGCCAGCAGCCCACTGCGGGGGACACCTACCCCTATTTGGGGCTACACCTTC,TRBV7-9,-,TRBJ1-2,-
CSVEGTGLAGERTGELFF,TGCAGCGTTGAAGGTACGGGACTAGCGGGAGAACGCACCGGGGAGCTGTTTTTT,TRBV29-1,TRBD2,TRBJ2-2,-
CASSEVREPTDTQYF,TGTGCCAGCAGCGAGGTCAGGGAACCCACAGATACGCAGTATTTT,TRBV2,-,TRBJ2-3,-
CASRVTPGQTYEQYF,TGTGCCAGCAGGGTCACCCCGGGACAGACCTACGAGCAGTACTTC,TRBV27,TRBD1,TRBJ2-7,-
CASRRRYEELGTQYF,TGTGCCAGTAGGAGGAGATACGAGGAGCTGGGGACCCAGTACTTC,TRBV19,-,TRBJ2-5,-
CASSFDRPPSYEQYF,TGTGCCAGCAGTTTTGACAGACCTCCCTCCTACGAGCAGTACTTC,TRBV27,-,TRBJ2-7,-
CASSVRASDPNTGELFF,TGTGCCAGCAGCGTACGGGCTAGCGATCCGAACACCGGGGAGCTGTTTTTT,TRBV9,-,TRBJ2-2,-
CASSYTGTGGTEAFF,TGTGCCAGCAGCTATACAGGGACGGGGGGCACTGAAGCTTTCTTT,TRBV13,-,TRBJ1-1,-
CASSQGQGRNTEAFF,TGCGCCAGCAGCCAAGGCCAGGGTCGGAACACTGAAGCTTTCTTT,TRBV4-1,-,TRBJ1-1,-
CATKQGMNTEAFF,TGTGCCACGAAACAGGGAATGAACACTGAAGCTTTCTTT,TRBV19,-,TRBJ1-1,medium-sized
CAISETDRDNEQFF,TGTGCCATCAGTGAGACGGACAGGGACAATGAGCAGTTCTTC,TRBV10-3,TRBD1,TRBJ2-1,-
CASSPGATEAFF,TGTGCCAGTAGTCCCGGGGCTACTGAAGCTTTCTTT,TRBV19,-,TRBJ1-1,-
CASTSLGGLSYNEQFF,TGTGCCAGCACTTCTTTAGGGGGCTTATCCTACAATGAGCAGTTCTTC,TRBV27,TRBD1,TRBJ2-1,-
CATSREKGMLNIQYF,TGTGCCACCAGCAGAGAGAAGGGAATGTTAAACATTCAGTACTTC,TRBV15,-,TRBJ2-4,-
CAWSVFGGGFYEQYF,TGTGCCTGGAGTGTATTTGGCGGGGGCTTCTACGAGCAGTACTTC,TRBV30,-,TRBJ2-7,-
CAISEIRPHGDEKLFF,TGTGCCATCAGTGAGATCCGGCCTCACGGCGATGAAAAACTGTTTTTT,TRBV10-3,-,TRBJ1-4,-
CAWSPLTNQPQHF,TGTGCCTGGAGTCCCCTAACCAATCAGCCCCAGCATTTT,TRBV30,-,TRBJ1-5,-
CASSSTGNEQFF,TGTGCCAGCAGTTCTACAGGGAATGAGCAGTTCTTC,TRBV7-3,-,TRBJ2-1,-
CASSVSVITGNEQFF,TGTGCCAGCAGCGTGTCAGTCATAACCGGCAATGAGCAGTTCTTC,TRBV9,-,TRBJ2-1,-
CSARVINEQFF,TGCAGTGCTAGAGTGATTAATGAGCAGTTCTTC,TRBV20-1,-,TRBJ2-1,-
CASRGQNYGYTF,TGTGCCAGCAGGGGACAAAACTATGGCTACACCTTC,TRBV27,-,TRBJ1-2,-
CAWTPGQAYEQYF,TGTGCCTGGACGCCGGGACAGGCCTACGAGCAGTACTTC,TRBV30,TRBD1,TRBJ2-7,-
CASSLTRDTAYEQYF,TGCGCCAGCAGCCTGACTAGGGACACCGCCTACGAGCAGTACTTC,TRBV5-1,-,TRBJ2-7,-
CASSIGTVEAFF,TGTGCCAGTAGTATAGGGACAGTCGAAGCTTTCTTT,TRBV19,-,TRBJ1-1,-
CATMSPGTAQETQYF,TGTGCCACCATGAGTCCGGGGACAGCGCAAGAGACCCAGTACTTC,TRBV2,TRBD1,TRBJ2-5,-
CASSWENYNEQFF,TGCGCCAGCAGTTGGGAGAACTACAATGAGCAGTTCTTC,TRBV5-1,-,TRBJ2-1,once
CATSRRRDNQPQHF,TGTGCCACCAGCAGACGTCGGGACAATCAGCCCCAGCATTTT,TRBV15,-,TRBJ1-5,-
CSVATADRSNTEAFF,TGCAGCGTTGCTACCGCAGACAGGTCAAACACTGAAGCTTTCTTT,TRBV29-1,-,TRBJ1-1,-
CASSFDRAYNEQFF,TGTGCCAGCAGTTTCGACAGGGCCTACAATGAGCAGTTCTTC,TRBV28,TRBD1,TRBJ2-1,-